These 5 T cell receptor beta chains share one sample of origin, sequenced in a study of T-cell reconstitution after alpha-beta-depleted transplantation in children. During its preparation, the TCRbeta library received unique molecular identifiers. TCRdb called the PCR reads again in MiXCR, with one record for every CDR3 protein. The sample carries approximately 520,000 distinct CDR3 sequences, 32% recorded once. The material sequenced was PBMCs from the stem cell graft donor, taken from the stem cell graft. All receptors derive from a human donor who donated a stem cell graft to a child with aplastic anemia.

The rearrangement joins TRBV5-5 to TRBJ2-3; D uncertain. Between the trimmed V and J ends, which lost 0 bases and 0 bases, there was a span of 11 bases. Germline-derived CDR1 and CDR2 are SGHKS and YYEKEE (reference sequence). The CDR3 contains 16 residues. The CDR3 is CASSLVWSSSTDTQYF. CDR3 nucleotides: TGTGCCAGCAGCTTGGTCTGGTCCTCTAGCACAGATACGCAGTATTTT.

The rearrangement uses TRBV6-2 or TRBV6-3 and TRBJ1-1; D is unresolved. Per the germline V gene, CDR1 is MNHEY and CDR2 is SVGEGT. V was cut by 4 bases and J by 1 base, with 22 bases left in between. This CDR3 is built from 18 residues. The DNA of the CDR3 is TGTGCCAGCAGTTTCCACTCGTCATATCTCAGGCAGAACACTGAAGCTTTCTTT. Its protein is CASSFHSSYLRQNTEAFF.

The V and J genes are TRBV12-3 or TRBV12-4 and TRBJ2-3; D is perhaps TRBD2 (6 bases). V was cut by 6 bases and J by 0 bases, with 10 bases left in between. This CDR3 comprises 14 residues. The DNA of the CDR3 is TGTGCCAGCAGCTGGAGGGCGAGCACAGATACGCAGTATTTT. Protein product: CASSWRASTDTQYF.

There are a few counts of this clonotype. The genes are TRBV20-1 and TRBJ2-5; TRBD2 aligns across 10 bases. The V segment lost 7 bases and the J segment 1 base; nucleotides outside the gene matches: 9. This CDR3 is built from 15 residues. Germline V gene lookup returns CDR1 DFQATT and CDR2 SNEGSKA (reference sequence). DNA of the CDR3: TGCAGTGTAAAGTCTAGCGGGAGAATCCAAGAGACCCAGTACTTC. Translation gives CSVKSSGRIQETQYF.

V usage is TRBV20-1 and J usage is TRBJ1-1, with unresolved D. The CDR3 length is 13 residues. The V gene lost 4 bases and the J gene lost 5 bases, with 14 bases spanning the gap. Per the germline V gene, CDR1 is DFQATT and CDR2 is SNEGSKA (reference sequence). CDR3 DNA: TGCAGTGCTAAACCCGGGGTCCGGACTGAAGCTTTCTTT. Translation gives CSAKPGVRTEAFF.